Following are 11 T cell receptor beta chains from one sample sequenced in a study of OX40 agonist ivuxolimab in advanced cancers. Profiled with immunoSEQ multiplex PCR; TCRdb holds only in-frame clones, not every one. Seen here are approximately 12,000 clones, about 75% observed once, and the top ten hold approximately 12%. The sequenced sample was CD4+ or CD8+ T cells sorted from blood, obtained in a trial of the OX40 agonist ivuxolimab. Receptor source: an adult with an advanced solid tumor such as melanoma, head and neck, liver or kidney cancer.

About this clone itself: The junction departs from germline at one end; a sequencing error may be responsible. The gene calls are TRBV5-6 and TRBJ2-7; D may be TRBD1 (6 bases). The CDR3 contains 12 residues. Germline V gene data show CDR1 as SGHDT and CDR2 as YYEEEE. The CDR3 reads CASSIQGYEQHF. The CDR3 bases are TGTGCCAGCAGCATACAGGGCTACGAGCAGCACTTC.

This clone was counted a few times. The chain links TRBV5-6 to TRBJ2-5, with a possible D match to TRBD2 (6 bases). CDR1 and CDR2 (germline): SGHDT, YYEEEE. The CDR3 totals 16 residues. V was shortened by 4 bases and J by 2 bases, with 18 bases between the two germline ends. CDR3 sequence reads: CASSVGDLVGQETQYF. CDR3 bases: TGTGCCAGCAGCGTAGGGGACTTAGTAGGGCAAGAGACCCAGTACTTC.

The chain is built from TRBV2 and TRBJ2-1; 7 bases map to TRBD1. This CDR3 has 16 amino acids. The ends lost 5 bases at V and 7 bases at J; junction bases unmatched: 14. Germline assignment: CDR1 SNHLY and CDR2 FYNNEI. This CDR3 is CASSPSWQGVVNEQFF. Written as DNA, the CDR3 is TGTGCCAGCAGTCCCTCGTGGCAGGGGGTTGTTAATGAGCAGTTCTTC. Full variable domain (outside the CDR3, taken from reference TRBV2 and TRBJ2-1): EPEVTQTPSHQVTQMGQEVILRCVPISNHLYFYWYRQILGQKVEFLVSFYNNEISEKSEIFDDQFSVERPDGSNFTLKIRSTKLEDSAMYFCASSPSWQGVVNEQFFGPGTRLTVL.

The sample holds one count of this clone. This chain connects TRBV28 to TRBJ1-5; a weak D match, TRBD1 (5 bases). The ends were cut back, 5 bases at V and 3 bases at J, with 11 bases in the middle. Looked up from germline, CDR1 is MDHEN and CDR2 is SYDVKM. This CDR3 is built from 14 residues. CDR3 amino acids: CASSGGEINQPQHF. The CDR3 DNA reads TGTGCCAGCAGTGGGGGGGAGATCAATCAGCCCCAGCATTTT.

This clone was picked up one time. The genes are TRBV28 and TRBJ2-1; 8 nucleotides match TRBD2. V shed 3 bases and J 7 bases; nucleotides not matched to a gene: 11. The CDR3 contains 16 residues. The germline gives CDR1 MDHEN, CDR2 SYDVKM. The CDR3 spells CASSLVFSGIRNEQFF. The CDR3 bases are TGTGCCAGCAGTTTGGTCTTTAGCGGGATTAGGAATGAGCAGTTCTTC. Together with reference TRBV28 and TRBJ2-1, the CDR3 gives the full variable domain: DVKVTQSSRYLVKRTGEKVFLECVQDMDHENMFWYRQDPGLGLRLIYFSYDVKMKEKGDIPEGYSVSREKKERFSLILESASTNQTSMYLCASSLVFSGIRNEQFFGPGTRLTVL.

The rearrangement joins TRBV18 to TRBJ2-3; 7 bases fit TRBD2. The V segment lost 3 bases and the J segment 2 bases; nucleotides outside the gene matches: 5. The CDR3 is made up of 15 amino acids. The germline V gene encodes CDR1 KGHSH and CDR2 LQKENI. CDR3 amino acids: CASSPGDYYTDTQYF. CDR3 nucleotide sequence: TGTGCCAGCTCACCGGGGGACTATTACACAGATACGCAGTATTTT.

The chain links TRBV5-6 to TRBJ2-1, with D possibly called TRBD1 or TRBD2 (6 bases each). Between the trimmed V and J ends, which lost 4 bases and 1 base, there was a span of 15 bases. The V gene's germline CDR1 is SGHDT and CDR2 YYEEEE. CDR3 length: 16 residues. CDR3 region: CASSPFGGRSYNEQFF. In DNA form, the CDR3 reads TGTGCCAGCAGCCCATTCGGGGGCCGATCCTACAATGAGCAGTTCTTC. Full variable domain (remainder filled in from reference TRBV5-6 and TRBJ2-1): DAGVTQSPTHLIKTRGQQVTLRCSPKSGHDTVSWYQQALGQGPQFIFQYYEEEERQRGNFPDRFSGHQFPNYSSELNVNALLLGDSALYLCASSPFGGRSYNEQFFGPGTRLTVL.

Only a few counts were recorded for this clone. The V gene is TRBV7-9, the J gene TRBJ2-7; 7 nucleotides align to TRBD1. This CDR3 has 16 residues. The ends lost 2 bases at V and 1 base at J; junction bases unmatched: 8. Germline V gene lookup returns CDR1 SEHNR and CDR2 FQNEAQ (reference sequence). The CDR3, as DNA: TGTGCCAGCAGCTTATCCTGGGGACAGCCTTCCTACGAGCAGTACTTC. Translation: CASSLSWGQPSYEQYF.

This clone was counted between two and nine times. The chain has TRBV2 and TRBJ2-1; weak D call: TRBD1 (6 bases). Per germline, CDR1 SNHLY and CDR2 FYNNEI. This CDR3 comprises 14 residues. The V and J ends lost 6 bases and 6 bases respectively, with 15 bases between them. CDR3 coding DNA: TGTGCCAGCAGCTTCGACACAGGGTCCAATGAGCAGTTCTTC. Translating it yields CASSFDTGSNEQFF.

The V and J genes are TRBV9 and TRBJ2-1, with TRBD2 as a possible D gene (6 bases). The CDR3 sequence is 15 residues long. CDR1 is SGDLS, CDR2 YYNGEE, per germline. The germline V and J ends were trimmed by 0 bases and 0 bases, with 7 bases remaining between them. The CDR3 sequence is CASSVAGDSYNEQFF. The CDR3 coding sequence is TGTGCCAGCAGCGTAGCGGGGGACTCCTACAATGAGCAGTTCTTC.

The rearrangement joins TRBV27 to TRBJ2-7, with D possibly being TRBD2 (5 bases). The CDR3 loop spans 15 amino acids. Germline V gives CDR1 MNHEY, CDR2 SMNVEV (reference sequence). V lost 6 bases, J lost 2 bases, and 17 bases lay in between. The CDR3 nucleotides read TGTGCCAGCAGAACCGGGCCCACCGGGACCTACGAGCAGTACTTC. Residues: CASRTGPTGTYEQYF.